The clone carrying this T cell receptor (beta chain) was observed once. What it binds is not known. The record originates from a study of Ad26.COV2.S vaccination and SARS-CoV-2 variants. Study background: Recipients of Ad26.COV2.S got it intramuscularly, once or twice 56 days apart. Study-wide results and caveats: It is possible that the TCR breadth and depth analyses underestimated the total T cell responses. Participants given vaccine showed non-spike TCR breadth similar to that of placebo recipients.

Treatment specified: roughly 20 received Ad26.COV2.S at low or high dose, single or two shots; a few received placebo; per-sample allocation not given. Day 63 following the first vaccine or placebo injection was when the samples were taken. Sequenced by immunoSEQ multiplex PCR; TCRdb stores in-frame clones only, minus some. The sample yields roughly 500,000 clones, roughly 87% seen once. The material sequenced was peripheral blood, taken in a trial of Ad26.COV2.S vaccine versus placebo. The sequence was obtained from a person between 18 and 65 years old who received the Ad26.COV2.S COVID-19 vaccine or a placebo.

CDR3 nucleotides: TGTGCCAGCAGCCAAGGGCTAGCGGGAGGGTTCGCAGATACGCAGTATTTT. This codes for CASSQGLAGGFADTQYF. V and J are TRBV3-1 (or the pseudogene TRBV3-2) and TRBJ2-3; 12 nucleotides line up with TRBD2. Germline CDR1 reads LGHDT; CDR2 reads YNNKEL (reference sequence). Unmatched junction bases numbered 6, after V lost 1 base and J lost 4 bases. The CDR3 contains 17 residues.